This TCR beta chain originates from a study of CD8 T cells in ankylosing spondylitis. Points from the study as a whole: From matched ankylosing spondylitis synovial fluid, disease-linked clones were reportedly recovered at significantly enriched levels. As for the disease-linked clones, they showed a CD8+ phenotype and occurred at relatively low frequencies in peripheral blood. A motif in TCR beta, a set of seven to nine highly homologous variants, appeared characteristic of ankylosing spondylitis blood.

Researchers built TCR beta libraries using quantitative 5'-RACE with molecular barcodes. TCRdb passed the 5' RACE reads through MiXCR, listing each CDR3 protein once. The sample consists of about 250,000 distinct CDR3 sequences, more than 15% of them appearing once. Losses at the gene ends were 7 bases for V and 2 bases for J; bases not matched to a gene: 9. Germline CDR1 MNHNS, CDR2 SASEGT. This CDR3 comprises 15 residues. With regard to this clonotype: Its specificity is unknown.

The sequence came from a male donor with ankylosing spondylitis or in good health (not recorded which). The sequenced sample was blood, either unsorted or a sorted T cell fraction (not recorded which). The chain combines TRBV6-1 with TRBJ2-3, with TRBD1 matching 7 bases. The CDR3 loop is CASKGAGKLTDTQYF. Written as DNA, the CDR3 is TGTGCCAGCAAGGGGGCGGGTAAACTCACAGATACGCAGTATTTT.